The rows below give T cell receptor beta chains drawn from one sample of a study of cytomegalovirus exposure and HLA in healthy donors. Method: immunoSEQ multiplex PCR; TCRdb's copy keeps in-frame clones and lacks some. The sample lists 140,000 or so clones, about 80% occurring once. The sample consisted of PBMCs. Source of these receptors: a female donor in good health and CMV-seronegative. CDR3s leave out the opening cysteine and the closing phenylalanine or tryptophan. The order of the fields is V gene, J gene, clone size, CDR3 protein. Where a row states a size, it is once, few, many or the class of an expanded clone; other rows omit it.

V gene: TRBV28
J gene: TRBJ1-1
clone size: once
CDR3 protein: ASSLVTGNTEAF

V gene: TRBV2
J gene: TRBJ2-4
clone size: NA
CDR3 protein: ASKLTGSGYIQY

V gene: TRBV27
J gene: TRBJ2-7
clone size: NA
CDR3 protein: ASRFSSGAAYEQY

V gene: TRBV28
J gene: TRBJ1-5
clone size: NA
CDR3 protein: ASSERQGPNQPQH

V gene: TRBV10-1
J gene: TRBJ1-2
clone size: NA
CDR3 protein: ASSESKGAAYRGGVVGYGYT

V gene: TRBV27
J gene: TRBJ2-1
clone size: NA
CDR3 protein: ASSIGVSPGHEQF

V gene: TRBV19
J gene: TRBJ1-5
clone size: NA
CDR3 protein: ASSRIGSNQPQH

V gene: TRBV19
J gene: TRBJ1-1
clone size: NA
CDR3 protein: ASSLRGIKRWNTEAF

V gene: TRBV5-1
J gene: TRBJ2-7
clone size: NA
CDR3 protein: ASSLVVLAEQY

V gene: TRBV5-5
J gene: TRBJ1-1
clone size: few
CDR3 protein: AGHLGGRRNTEAF